This T cell receptor beta chain is drawn from a study of shared clonotypes between healthy human individuals. The assay was run at deep level. Measured with immunoSEQ multiplex PCR; TCRdb has only the in-frame clones, and not every one. The table lists about 490,000 clones, around 73% of them singletons, with about 12% in the top ten. The germline V gene encodes CDR1 ENHRY and CDR2 SYGVKD. With 0 bases clipped from V and 12 bases from J, the junction kept 9 bases outside the gene matches. The length of the CDR3 is 14 residues. Sequenced input: PBMCs. The rearrangement uses TRBV10-3 and TRBJ2-3, with 7 bases that match TRBD2. This TCR derives from a woman in her thirties or forties in good health. Some clones in this sample may be carry-over from other donors' samples. DNA of the CDR3: TGTGCCATCAGTGAGTCTTATGGCGGGAGCTCCCAGTATTTT. Protein product: CAISESYGGSSQYF.